The T cell receptor beta chain described here comes from a study of T cell responses to AZD1222 COVID-19 vaccine. Findings and caveats of the study: With two AZD1222 doses given, Spike-specific TCR breadth and depth both rose. Every sample of the repertoires postdated the peak T cell response. Nearly half of the spike-specific TCRs reportedly recognize variant regions that carry no mutations.

As for this clone: Its target is not known.

Only in-frame clones appear in the TCRdb table, and some are missing; sequencing was by immunoSEQ multiplex PCR. The table lists 100,000 to 150,000 clones, approximately 88% of them singletons. CDR1 is MNHEY and CDR2 is SVGAGI in the germline V gene. The CDR3 is 14 amino acids. The ends lost 2 bases at V and 6 bases at J; junction bases unmatched: 3. J is TRBJ2-2 and V is TRBV6-5; 7 bases are a match to TRBD1. The TCR comes from an adult in good health. The sample here was peripheral blood, taken on day 0 of AZD1222 vaccination. CDR3 sequence: CASSYQGESGELFF. For the CDR3, the DNA is TGTGCCAGCAGTTACCAGGGGGAGTCCGGGGAGCTGTTTTTT.